In this sample, the clone carrying this T cell receptor (beta chain) turned up a few times. Gene and germline names: mouse. Read sequence stops 4 residues before the CDR3 end, and the germline J gene provides the missing end. The same CDR3 arises from other DNA sequences in this sample as well. As the sequencing template, cDNA was produced by extracting RNA and reverse transcribing it. TCRdb's table, derived via immunoSEQ multiplex PCR, lists solely in-frame clones and lacks some. Recorded here are about 300,000 clones, none singletons. The sample belongs to a study of CD8+ T cells in alopecia areata. Cutaneous lymph node cells were pooled, and they were sorted using CD4, CD8alpha, NKG2D, NKG2ACE and other markers. The length of the CDR3 is 14 residues. V shed 3 bases, J shed 1 base, and the junction held 0 bases outside the gene matches. Germline V gene data show CDR1 as NSQYPW and CDR2 as LRSPGD (reference sequence).

This receptor was obtained from a C3H/HeJ mouse with alopecia areata. The MHC haplotype recorded for the strain is H2-k. Specimen: CD4+ T cells sorted from a lymph node. This rearrangement joins TRBV1 to TRBJ2-7, with TRBD2 matching over 10 bases. The CDR3 sequence is CTCSADWGSYEQYF. The part of the CDR3 DNA that was read is TGCACCTGCAGTGCGGACTGGGGGTCCTAT.